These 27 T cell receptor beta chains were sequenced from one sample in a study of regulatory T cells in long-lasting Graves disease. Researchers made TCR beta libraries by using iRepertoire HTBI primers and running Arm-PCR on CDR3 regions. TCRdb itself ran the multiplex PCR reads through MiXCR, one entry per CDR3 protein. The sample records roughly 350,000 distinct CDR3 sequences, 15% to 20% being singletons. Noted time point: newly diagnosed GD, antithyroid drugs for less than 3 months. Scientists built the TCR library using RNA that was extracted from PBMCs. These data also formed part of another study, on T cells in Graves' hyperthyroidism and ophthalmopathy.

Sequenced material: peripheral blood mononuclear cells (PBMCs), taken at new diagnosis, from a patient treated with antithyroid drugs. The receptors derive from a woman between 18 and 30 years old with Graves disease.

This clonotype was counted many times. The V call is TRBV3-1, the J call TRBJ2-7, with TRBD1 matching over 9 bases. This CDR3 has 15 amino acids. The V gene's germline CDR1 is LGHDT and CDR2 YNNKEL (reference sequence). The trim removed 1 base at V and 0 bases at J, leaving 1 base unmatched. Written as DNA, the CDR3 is TGTGCCAGCAGCCAAGCGGGACAGGGCTCCTACGAGCAGTACTTC. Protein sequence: CASSQAGQGSYEQYF.

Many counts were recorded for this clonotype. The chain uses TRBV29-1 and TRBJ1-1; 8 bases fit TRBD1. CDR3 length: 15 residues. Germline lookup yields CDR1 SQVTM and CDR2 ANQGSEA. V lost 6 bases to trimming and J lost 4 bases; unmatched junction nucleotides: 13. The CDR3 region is CSVPGTGGWGTEAFF. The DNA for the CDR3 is TGCAGCGTCCCCGGGACAGGCGGTTGGGGCACTGAAGCTTTCTTT.

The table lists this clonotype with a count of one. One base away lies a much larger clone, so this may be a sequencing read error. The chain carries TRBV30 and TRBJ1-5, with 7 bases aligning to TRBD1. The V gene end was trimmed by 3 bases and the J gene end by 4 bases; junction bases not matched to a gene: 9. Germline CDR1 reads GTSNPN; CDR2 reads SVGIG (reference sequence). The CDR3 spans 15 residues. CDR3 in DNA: TGTGCCTGGAGCTCTCAGGGGGGATGGAATCAGCCCCAGCATTTT. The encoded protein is CAWSSQGGWNQPQHF. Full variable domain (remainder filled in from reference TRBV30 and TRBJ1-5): SQTIHQWPATLVQPVGSPLSLECTVEGTSNPNLYWYRQAAGRGLQLLFYSVGIGQISSEVPQNLSASRPQDRQFILSSKKLLLSDSGFYLCAWSSQGGWNQPQHFGDGTRLSIL.

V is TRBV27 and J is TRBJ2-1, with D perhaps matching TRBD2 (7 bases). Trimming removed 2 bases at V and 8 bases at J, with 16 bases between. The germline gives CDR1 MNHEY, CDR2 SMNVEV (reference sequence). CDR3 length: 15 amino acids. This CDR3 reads CASSLGGGARYEQFF. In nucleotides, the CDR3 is TGTGCCAGCAGTTTAGGTGGGGGGGCTCGGTATGAGCAGTTCTTC.

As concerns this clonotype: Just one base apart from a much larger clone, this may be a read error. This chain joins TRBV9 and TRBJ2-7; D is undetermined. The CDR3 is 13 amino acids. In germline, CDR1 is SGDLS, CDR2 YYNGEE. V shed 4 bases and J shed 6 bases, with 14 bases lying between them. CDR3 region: CASSPSHTTEQYF. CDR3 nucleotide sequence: TGTGCCAGCAGCCCCTCCCATACGACCGAGCAGTACTTC.

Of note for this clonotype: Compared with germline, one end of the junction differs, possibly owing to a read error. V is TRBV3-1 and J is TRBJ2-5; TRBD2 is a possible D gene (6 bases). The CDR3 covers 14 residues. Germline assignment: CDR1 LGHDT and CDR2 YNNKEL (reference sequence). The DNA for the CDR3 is TGTGCCAACAGCCCCTGGCGGGGCCAAGAGACCCAGTACTTC. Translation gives CANSPWRGQETQYF.

The CDR3 DNA reads TGTGCCAGCATCCCCGGGACCCCCATATTTGGGGAGCTGTTTTTT. Translated: CASIPGTPIFGELFF. The chain couples TRBV7-2 to TRBJ2-2; D tentatively fits TRBD1 or TRBD2 (5 bases each). The germline gives CDR1 SGHTA, CDR2 FQGNSA. The CDR3 is 15 amino acids. The V and J ends lost 7 bases and 8 bases respectively, with 20 bases between them.

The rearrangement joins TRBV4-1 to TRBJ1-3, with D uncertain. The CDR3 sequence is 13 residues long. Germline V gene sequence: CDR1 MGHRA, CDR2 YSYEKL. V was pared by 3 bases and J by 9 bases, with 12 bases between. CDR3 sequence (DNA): TGCGCCAGCAGCCAGGTCCCACGGGGCACCATATATTTT. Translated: CASSQVPRGTIYF.

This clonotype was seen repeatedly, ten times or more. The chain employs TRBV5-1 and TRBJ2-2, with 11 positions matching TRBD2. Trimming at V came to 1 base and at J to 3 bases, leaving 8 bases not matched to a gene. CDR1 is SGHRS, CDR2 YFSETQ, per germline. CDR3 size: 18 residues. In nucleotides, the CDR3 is TGCGCCAGCAGCTTGCTACCGCGACTAGCGGGGCACACCGGGGAGCTGTTTTTT. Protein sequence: CASSLLPRLAGHTGELFF.

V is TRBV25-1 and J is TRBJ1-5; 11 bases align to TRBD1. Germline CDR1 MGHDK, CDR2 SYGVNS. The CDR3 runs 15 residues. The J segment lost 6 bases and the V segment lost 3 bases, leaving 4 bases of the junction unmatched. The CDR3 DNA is TGTGCCAGCAGTGAGGGACAGGGGGATCTTCAGCCCCAGCATTTT. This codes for CASSEGQGDLQPQHF.

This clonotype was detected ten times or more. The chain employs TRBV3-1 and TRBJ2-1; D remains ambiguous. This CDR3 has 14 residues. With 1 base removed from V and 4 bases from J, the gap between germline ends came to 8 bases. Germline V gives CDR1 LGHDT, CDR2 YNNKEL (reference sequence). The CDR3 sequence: CASSQGSLYNEQFF. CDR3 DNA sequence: TGTGCCAGCAGCCAAGGGTCTTTATACAATGAGCAGTTCTTC.

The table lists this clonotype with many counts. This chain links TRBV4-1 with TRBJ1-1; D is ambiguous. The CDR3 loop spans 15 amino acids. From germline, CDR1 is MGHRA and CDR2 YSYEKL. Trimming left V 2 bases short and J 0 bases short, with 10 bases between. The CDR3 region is CASSQYTALNTEAFF. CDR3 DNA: TGCGCCAGCAGCCAATACACGGCCCTGAACACTGAAGCTTTCTTT.

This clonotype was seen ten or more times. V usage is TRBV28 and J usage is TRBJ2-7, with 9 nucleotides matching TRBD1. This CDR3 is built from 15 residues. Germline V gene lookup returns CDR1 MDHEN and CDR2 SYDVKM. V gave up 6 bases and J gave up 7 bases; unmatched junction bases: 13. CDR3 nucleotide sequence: TGTGCCAGCAGCCAACTGGGACAGGGAGGGCAGGAGCAGTACTTC. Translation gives CASSQLGQGGQEQYF.

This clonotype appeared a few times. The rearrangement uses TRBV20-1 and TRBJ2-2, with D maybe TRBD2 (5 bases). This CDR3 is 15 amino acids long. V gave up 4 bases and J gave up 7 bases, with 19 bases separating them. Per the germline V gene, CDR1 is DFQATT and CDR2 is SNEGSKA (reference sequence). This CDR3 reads CSAKEPGDMGGELFF. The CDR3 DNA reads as TGCAGTGCTAAAGAGCCCGGGGATATGGGCGGGGAGCTGTTTTTT.

The CDR3 nucleotides are TGTGCCAGCATCCATAGCGGCCGCACGCTCAATGAGCAGTTCTTC. Protein product: CASIHSGRTLNEQFF. This chain links TRBV7-9 with TRBJ2-1; D possibly corresponds to TRBD2 (6 bases). Germline V gene data show CDR1 as SEHNR and CDR2 as FQNEAQ (reference sequence). V was clipped by 7 bases and J by 6 bases, with 19 bases between them. The CDR3 runs 15 residues.

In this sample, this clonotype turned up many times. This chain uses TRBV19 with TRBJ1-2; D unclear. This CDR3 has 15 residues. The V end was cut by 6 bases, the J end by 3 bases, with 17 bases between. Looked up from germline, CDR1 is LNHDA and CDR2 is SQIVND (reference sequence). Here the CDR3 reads CASSASQDSHYGYTF. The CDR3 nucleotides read TGTGCCAGTAGCGCCTCCCAGGACTCACACTATGGCTACACCTTC.

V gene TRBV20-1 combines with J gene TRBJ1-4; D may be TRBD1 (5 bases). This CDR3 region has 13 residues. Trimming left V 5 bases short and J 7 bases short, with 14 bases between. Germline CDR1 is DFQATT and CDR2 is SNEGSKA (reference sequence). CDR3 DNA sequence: TGCAGTGCTTACCGGGACGGGACTGAAAAACTGTTTTTT. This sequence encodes CSAYRDGTEKLFF.

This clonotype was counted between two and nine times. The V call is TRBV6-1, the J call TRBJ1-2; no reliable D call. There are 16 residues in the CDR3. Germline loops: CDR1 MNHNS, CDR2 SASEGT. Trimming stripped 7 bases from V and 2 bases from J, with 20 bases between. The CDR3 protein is CASTPFLPAANYGYTF. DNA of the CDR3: TGTGCCAGCACCCCCTTCTTGCCTGCGGCGAACTATGGCTACACCTTC.

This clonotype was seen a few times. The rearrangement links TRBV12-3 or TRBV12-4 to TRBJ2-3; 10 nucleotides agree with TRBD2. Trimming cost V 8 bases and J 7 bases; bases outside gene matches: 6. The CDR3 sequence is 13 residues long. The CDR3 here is CASSSGRMNTQYF. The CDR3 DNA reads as TGTGCCAGCTCTAGCGGGAGAATGAATACGCAGTATTTT.

The CDR3, as DNA: TGTGCCAGTAGTAAGAAGATAGCGGGGGGCCCCACAGATACGCAGTATTTT. Translated: CASSKKIAGGPTDTQYF. The rearrangement joins TRBV19 to TRBJ2-3, with TRBD2 matching 10 bases. Germline values: CDR1 LNHDA, CDR2 SQIVND (reference sequence). The CDR3 totals 17 residues. Unmatched junction bases numbered 9, after V lost 4 bases and J lost 2 bases.

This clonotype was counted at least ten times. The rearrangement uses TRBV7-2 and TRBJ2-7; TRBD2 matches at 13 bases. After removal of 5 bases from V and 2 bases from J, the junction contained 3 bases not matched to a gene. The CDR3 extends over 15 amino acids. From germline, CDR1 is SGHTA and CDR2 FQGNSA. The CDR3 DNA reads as TGTGCCAGCAGCCGACTAGCGGGGGGCCCCTACGAGCAGTACTTC. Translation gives CASSRLAGGPYEQYF.

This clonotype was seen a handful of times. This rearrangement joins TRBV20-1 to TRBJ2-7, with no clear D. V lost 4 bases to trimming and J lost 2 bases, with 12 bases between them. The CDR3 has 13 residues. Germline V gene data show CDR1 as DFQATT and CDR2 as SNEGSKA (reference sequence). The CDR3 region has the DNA TGCAGTGCTAATCCCGGGTCCACCTACGAGCAGTACTTC. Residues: CSANPGSTYEQYF.

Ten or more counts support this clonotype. For the CDR3, the DNA is TGTGCCAGCTCACCGAAGGACGAGCAGTACTTC. Translated, it gives CASSPKDEQYF. The chain carries TRBV18 and TRBJ2-7; unclear D gene. The V gene's germline CDR1 is KGHSH and CDR2 LQKENI. Trimming shortened V by 3 bases and J by 5 bases, and 5 bases separated the two germline ends. This CDR3 has 11 amino acids.

The CDR3 coding sequence is TGTGCCATCAGTGGGGAAGGGACTAGCGGGCCCCAAGAGACCCAGTACTTC. It encodes CAISGEGTSGPQETQYF. V is TRBV10-3 and J is TRBJ2-5; 12 bases line up with TRBD2. CDR1 and CDR2 (germline): ENHRY, SYGVKD. Germline trimming cut 4 bases from V and 1 base from J; bases unmatched to any gene: 7. This CDR3 has 17 amino acids.

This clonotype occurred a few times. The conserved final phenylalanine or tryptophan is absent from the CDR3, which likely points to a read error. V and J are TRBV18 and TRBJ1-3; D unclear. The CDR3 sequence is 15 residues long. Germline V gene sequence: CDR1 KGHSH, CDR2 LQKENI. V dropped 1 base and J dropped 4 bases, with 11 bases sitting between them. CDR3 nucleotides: TGTGCCAGCTCACCACGGGAGGGCTCCGGAAACACCATATATCTT. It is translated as CASSPREGSGNTIYL.

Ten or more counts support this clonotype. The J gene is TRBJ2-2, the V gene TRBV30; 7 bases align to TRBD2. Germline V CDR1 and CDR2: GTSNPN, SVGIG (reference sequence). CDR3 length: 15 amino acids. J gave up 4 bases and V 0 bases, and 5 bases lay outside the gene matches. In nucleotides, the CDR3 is TGTGCCTGGAGTGTTCGGGCGGGAGTCACCGGGGAGCTGTTTTTT. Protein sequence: CAWSVRAGVTGELFF.

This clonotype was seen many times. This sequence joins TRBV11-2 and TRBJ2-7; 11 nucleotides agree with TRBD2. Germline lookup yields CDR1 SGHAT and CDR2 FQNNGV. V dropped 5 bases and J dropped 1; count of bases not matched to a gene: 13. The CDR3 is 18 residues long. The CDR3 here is CASSPSNGLAGFSYEQYF. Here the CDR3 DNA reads TGTGCCAGCAGCCCGAGCAACGGACTAGCGGGTTTTTCCTACGAGCAGTACTTC.